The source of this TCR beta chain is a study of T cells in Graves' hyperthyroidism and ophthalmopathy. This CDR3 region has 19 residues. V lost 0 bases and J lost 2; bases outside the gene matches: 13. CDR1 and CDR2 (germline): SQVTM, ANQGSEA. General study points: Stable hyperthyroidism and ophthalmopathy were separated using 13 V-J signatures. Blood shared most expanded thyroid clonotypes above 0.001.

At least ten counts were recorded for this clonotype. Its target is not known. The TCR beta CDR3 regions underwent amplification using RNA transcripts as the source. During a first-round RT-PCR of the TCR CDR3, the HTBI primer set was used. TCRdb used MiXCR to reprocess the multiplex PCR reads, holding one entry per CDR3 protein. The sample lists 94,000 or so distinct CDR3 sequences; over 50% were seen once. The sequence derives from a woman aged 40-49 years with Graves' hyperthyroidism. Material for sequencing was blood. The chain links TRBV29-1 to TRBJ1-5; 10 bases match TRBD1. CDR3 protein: CSVEESGQGVFGGNQPQHF. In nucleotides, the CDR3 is TGCAGCGTTGAAGAGTCAGGACAGGGGGTATTTGGGGGCAATCAGCCCCAGCATTTT.